This T cell receptor (beta chain) was found in a study of beta chain features in type 1 diabetes. Study observations and caveats: Diminished insertions and augmented deletions at VDJ junctions characterized type 1 diabetes patients.

CDR3 length equals 12 residues. CDR1 is ENHRY and CDR2 is SYGVKD in the germline V gene. The V gene lost 10 bases and the J gene lost 0 bases, with 8 bases spanning the gap. CD4+ naive, central memory, regulatory and stem cell-like memory subsets were isolated by sorting on CD45RO/CCR7/CD25/CD127/CD95/CD27. Expressed TCRB transcripts were sequenced, since all the RNA that had been isolated was reverse transcribed. Sequenced by immunoSEQ multiplex PCR; TCRdb stores in-frame clones only, minus some. This table holds about 150,000 clones, 11% found once. This clone was picked up a small number of times. Its matching antigen is unknown.

V and J are TRBV10-3 and TRBJ2-3; D assignment may be TRBD1 or TRBD2 (5 bases each). Sequencing was done on a sample of central memory CD4+ T cells from blood. This receptor was obtained from a man between 18 and 29 years old in good health. CDR3 nucleotide sequence: TGTGCCACCGGGGACAGCACAGATACGCAGTATTTT. It specifies CATGDSTDTQYF.